This passage covers 11 T cell receptor beta chains from one sample sequenced in a study of identifying expanded T cells in peripheral blood. Clones were read by immunoSEQ multiplex PCR, and TCRdb kept only the in-frame ones, dropping some. The table lists some 120,000 clones, 84% of them singletons. The sequenced sample was blood. The receptors derive from a person aged 18 to 75 in good health.

This sequence joins TRBV6-1 and TRBJ2-7; tentatively, D is TRBD1 (5 bases). The germline V gene has CDR1 MNHNS and CDR2 SASEGT. CDR3 length: 13 residues. V dropped 4 bases and J dropped 4 bases, with 11 bases sitting between them. In DNA form, the CDR3 reads TGTGCCAGCAGTGTGGGCAGGGTTTACGAGCAGTACTTC. Translating gives CASSVGRVYEQYF.

The gene calls are TRBV30 and TRBJ1-2; D is uncertain. Per the germline V gene, CDR1 is GTSNPN and CDR2 is SVGIG (reference sequence). The CDR3 sequence is 13 residues long. V gave up 0 bases and J gave up 4 bases, with 9 bases separating them. CDR3 residues: CAWSVNSLYGYTF. CDR3 nucleotides: TGTGCCTGGAGTGTTAACAGCCTCTATGGCTACACCTTC.

This clone appeared a few times. This may be a read error: a much more frequent sequence differs by one nucleotide. The chain recombines TRBV7-9 with TRBJ1-1; D remains ambiguous. Trimming removed 0 bases at V and 4 bases at J, with 0 bases between. The germline CDR1 and CDR2 sequences are SEHNR and FQNEAQ (reference sequence). This CDR3 contains 11 residues. The CDR3 is CASSLATEAFF. The CDR3, as DNA: TGTGCCAGCAGCTTAGCCACTGAAGCTTTCTTT.

The chain recombines TRBV5-1 with TRBJ1-2; weak D call: TRBD1 (5 bases). Germline CDR1 is SGHRS and CDR2 is YFSETQ. The CDR3 has 15 amino acids. Trimming left V 0 bases short and J 5 bases short, with 14 bases between. The CDR3 protein is CASSLAIGELYGYTF. CDR3 coding DNA: TGCGCCAGCAGCTTGGCCATAGGGGAGCTTTATGGCTACACCTTC.

V usage is TRBV7-9 and J usage is TRBJ2-2, with D possibly TRBD2 on 5 matching bases. Germline loops: CDR1 SEHNR, CDR2 FQNEAQ (reference sequence). V was cut by 5 bases and J by 1 base, with 11 bases left in between. The CDR3 is 15 amino acids. The CDR3 DNA reads as TGTGCCAGCAGCCCGGACTCCCTGAACACCGGGGAGCTGTTTTTT. Its protein product is CASSPDSLNTGELFF. Using reference TRBV7-9 and TRBJ2-2 for the parts outside the CDR3, the full variable domain is DTGVSQNPRHKITKRGQNVTFRCDPISEHNRLYWYRQTLGQGPEFLTYFQNEAQLEKSRLLSDRFSAERPKGSFSTLEIQRTEQGDSAMYLCASSPDSLNTGELFFGEGSRLTVL.

This clone was seen just once. The rearrangement links TRBV7-3 to TRBJ1-1, with 8 bases fitting TRBD1. CDR1 SGHTA and CDR2 FQGTGA come from the germline V gene. This CDR3 region has 15 residues. V lost 0 bases to trimming and J lost 4 bases; unmatched junction nucleotides: 4. CDR3 DNA: TGTGCCAGCAGCTTAACGCACCAGGGGGCCACTGAAGCTTTCTTT. Translating gives CASSLTHQGATEAFF.

This chain links TRBV4-1 with TRBJ2-5; D is ambiguous. Germline-derived CDR1 and CDR2 are MGHRA and YSYEKL. V shed 1 base and J shed 5 bases, with 8 bases lying between them. This CDR3 has 13 residues. The CDR3 DNA reads TGCGCCAGCAGCCAAGGATGGCGGGAGACCCAGTACTTC. Protein product: CASSQGWRETQYF.

The chain couples TRBV7-2 to TRBJ1-1; tentative D call: TRBD1 (5 bases). This CDR3 has 14 residues. CDR1 is SGHTA and CDR2 is FQGNSA in the germline V gene. Between the trimmed V and J ends, which lost 5 bases and 0 bases, there was a span of 10 bases. The CDR3 DNA follows: TGTGCCAGCAGCCCCGACAGCATGAACACTGAAGCTTTCTTT. Translation gives CASSPDSMNTEAFF.

This clone was seen a few times. This sequence joins TRBV30 and TRBJ1-4; D is unresolved. The CDR3 extends over 15 amino acids. Trimming removed 5 bases from V and 1 base from J, with 14 bases in between. Germline values: CDR1 GTSNPN, CDR2 SVGIG (reference sequence). CDR3 region: CAWGRKRGTNEKLFF. CDR3 nucleotides: TGTGCCTGGGGGAGGAAAAGAGGAACTAATGAAAAACTGTTTTTT.

Judged by abundance, this clone is medium-sized (0.01 to 0.1%). The rearrangement joins TRBV19 to TRBJ1-6; D gene unclear. Trimming removed 6 bases at V and 0 bases at J, with 6 bases between. The CDR3 length is 14 residues. Germline values: CDR1 LNHDA, CDR2 SQIVND (reference sequence). The CDR3 loop is CASRFSSYNSPLHF. Written as DNA, the CDR3 is TGTGCCAGTAGGTTCAGCTCCTATAATTCACCCCTCCACTTT. Using reference TRBV19 and TRBJ1-6 for the parts outside the CDR3, the full variable domain is DGGITQSPKYLFRKEGQNVTLSCEQNLNHDAMYWYRQDPGQGLRLIYYSQIVNDFQKGDIAEGYSVSREKKESFPLTVTSAQKNPTAFYLCASRFSSYNSPLHFGNGTRLTVT.

This chain links TRBV19 with TRBJ1-2; possibly TRBD1 for D (5 bases). The V end lost 5 bases, the J end lost 8 bases, and 12 bases lay between the germline ends. The CDR3 is 12 amino acids. CDR1 is LNHDA, CDR2 SQIVND, per germline (reference sequence). The CDR3, as DNA: TGTGCCAGTAGTGGGGCAGGCGGAGGCTACACCTTC. Its translation: CASSGAGGGYTF.